This T cell receptor beta chain was sequenced during a study of T cell responses to AZD1222 COVID-19 vaccine. Second-dose intervals of approximately 4 or approximately 12 weeks were pooled. V lost 3 bases, J lost 1 base, and 15 bases lay in between. The CDR3 totals 16 residues. From germline, CDR1 is MNHNY and CDR2 SVGAGI (reference sequence). Repertoires were generated with immunoSEQ multiplex PCR, while TCRdb's copy carries only in-frame clones and drops some. The sample contains about 56,000 clones, 75% to 90% of which appear only once. Concerning this clone: The antigen is unknown.

Study observations and caveats: Donors were chiefly white British, with a greater number of females, and clonal diversity was perhaps underestimated. Distributed over spike, vaccine-associated CD4 TCRs predominated at 160-218 and 743-854. Spike-specific TCR breadth and depth rose after two AZD1222 doses.

This TCR was sampled from an adult who received the AZD1222 COVID-19 vaccine. The chain employs TRBV6-6 and TRBJ2-5; perhaps D is TRBD1 or TRBD2 (5 bases each). Specimen: peripheral blood, collected 28 days after the second AZD1222 dose. The CDR3 sequence is CASSYSGTDGQETQYF. In DNA form, the CDR3 reads TGTGCCAGCAGTTATTCCGGGACGGACGGCCAAGAGACCCAGTACTTC.